This TCR beta chain was sequenced during a study of T cells in Graves' hyperthyroidism and ophthalmopathy. The germline V gene has CDR1 LGHDT and CDR2 YNNKEL (reference sequence). Deletions cut 1 base from V and 3 bases from J, with 10 bases between. This CDR3 has 14 residues. The source material, RNA transcripts, was used to amplify TCR beta CDR3 regions. The HTBI primer set drove a first-round RT-PCR of the TCR CDR3. TCRdb used MiXCR to reprocess the multiplex PCR reads, holding one entry per CDR3 protein. The sample has under 400,000 distinct CDR3 sequences; over 15% are singletons. Specimen: blood. The chain is built from TRBV3-1 and TRBJ2-7; D possibly corresponds to TRBD1 (6 bases). This clonotype originated in a man aged 30 to 45 with Graves' hyperthyroidism. In DNA, the CDR3 is TGTGCCAGCAGCCAAGGGGTAGGGGGCTACGAGCAGTACTTC. This encodes CASSQGVGGYEQYF.